These T cell receptor beta chains were read from a single sample in a study of beta chain features in type 1 diabetes. Here immunoSEQ multiplex PCR was the method, and the copy in TCRdb shows in-frame clones only, minus some. This table holds 450,000 to 600,000 clones, 30% found once. Sequenced input: naive CD4+ T cells from blood. Source of these receptors: a man between 18 and 29 years old in good health. The CDR3 runs from the conserved cysteine through the conserved F or W. The D gene is left open where the match is weak. Clone sizes are given selectively: once, few, many, or a class where the clone is expanded.

size,J,V,D,CDR3,DNA
.,TRBJ2-7,TRBV5-1,.,CASSLPTPTEQYF,TGCGCCAGCAGTCTCCCGACACCGACCGAGCAGTACTTC
few,TRBJ2-3,TRBV2,TRBD2,CASTWGTSGTDTQYF,TGTGCCAGCACATGGGGGACTAGCGGCACAGATACGCAGTATTTT
few,TRBJ1-4,TRBV4-1,TRBD1,CASRPSTGLTNEKLFF,TGCGCCAGCAGACCTTCGACAGGGTTGACTAATGAAAAACTGTTTTTT
.,TRBJ1-1,TRBV5-1,TRBD1,CASSLLQGQGASTEAFF,TGCGCCAGCAGCTTGCTCCAGGGGCAGGGGGCGAGCACTGAAGCTTTCTTT
.,TRBJ2-1,TRBV18,TRBD2,CASSPWLAAGLGDNEQFF,TGTGCCAGCTCACCGTGGCTAGCGGCTGGTCTTGGGGACAATGAGCAGTTCTTC
few,TRBJ2-1,TRBV2,TRBD2,CASPGGAGYNEQFF,TGTGCCAGCCCCGGGGGGGCAGGATACAATGAGCAGTTCTTC
.,TRBJ2-7,TRBV7-2,TRBD2,CASSKGLAGYEQYF,TGTGCCAGCAGCAAGGGACTAGCGGGCTACGAGCAGTACTTC
.,TRBJ1-5,TRBV7-2,.,CASSGRVSSNQPQHF,TGTGCCAGCAGCGGTCGGGTCAGTAGCAATCAGCCCCAGCATTTT
few,TRBJ2-3,TRBV7-3,TRBD1,CASSPDRTVVADTQYF,TGTGCCAGCAGCCCGGACAGGACTGTCGTGGCAGATACGCAGTATTTT
.,TRBJ1-5,TRBV25-1,.,CASSEIPGRSNQPQHF,TGTGCCAGCAGTGAAATCCCAGGGCGCAGCAATCAGCCCCAGCATTTT
.,TRBJ2-5,TRBV7-6,TRBD2,CASSYPTSGAQYF,TGTGCCAGCAGCTACCCGACTAGCGGTGCCCAGTACTTC
.,TRBJ1-2,TRBV2,.,CASSSSGIHDGYTF,TGTGCCAGCTCCTCATCGGGCATCCATGATGGCTACACCTTC
.,TRBJ1-2,TRBV30,.,CAWSAFGGTMGNGYTF,TGTGCCTGGAGTGCCTTCGGCGGGACCATGGGGAATGGCTACACCTTC
few,TRBJ1-2,TRBV30,.,CAWRYGGGYGYTF,TGTGCCTGGAGGTACGGCGGCGGCTATGGCTACACCTTC
.,TRBJ2-2,TRBV25-1,TRBD1,CASSVLQGTGELFF,TGTGCCAGCAGTGTATTACAGGGGACCGGGGAGCTGTTTTTT
.,TRBJ1-4,TRBV18,TRBD1,CASSPVGQGDEKLFF,TGTGCCAGCTCACCTGTAGGACAGGGCGACGAAAAACTGTTTTTT
.,TRBJ2-5,TRBV5-1,TRBD1,CASSFGQGVETQYF,TGCGCCAGCAGCTTTGGACAGGGGGTGGAGACCCAGTACTTC
few,TRBJ2-3,TRBV29-1,TRBD1,CSVDQDRGADTQYF,TGCAGCGTTGACCAGGACAGGGGGGCAGATACGCAGTATTTT
few,TRBJ1-2,TRBV7-2,TRBD1,CASSLSPGQLYGYTF,TGTGCCAGCAGCTTATCCCCGGGACAGCTATATGGCTACACCTTC
few,TRBJ1-1,TRBV5-6,.,CASSSTAAGRAFF,TGTGCCAGCAGCTCAACGGCGGCAGGACGAGCTTTCTTT
few,TRBJ2-1,TRBV28,TRBD1,CASSPPGTGAHEQFF,TGTGCCAGCAGTCCCCCCGGGACAGGGGCGCATGAGCAGTTCTTC
few,TRBJ2-1,TRBV5-1,.,CASSAGSSNYNEQFF,TGCGCCAGCAGTGCAGGGTCTTCCAACTACAATGAGCAGTTCTTC
few,TRBJ1-4,TRBV29-1,TRBD1,CSVDSGGGEKLFF,TGCAGCGTTGACTCAGGGGGCGGTGAAAAACTGTTTTTT
.,TRBJ2-1,TRBV4-1,.,CASSLRGQTEQFF,TGCGCCAGCAGCCTAAGAGGCCAGACTGAGCAGTTCTTC
.,TRBJ2-3,TRBV9,TRBD2,CASSVGTSGSTDTQYF,TGTGCCAGCAGCGTCGGGACTAGCGGGAGTACAGATACGCAGTATTTT
.,TRBJ1-1,TRBV7-9,TRBD1,CASSLGDRDTEAFF,TGTGCCAGCAGCTTAGGAGACAGGGACACTGAAGCTTTCTTT
few,TRBJ2-5,TRBV29-1,TRBD1,CSVEVTGASETQYF,TGCAGCGTTGAAGTGACAGGGGCCTCAGAGACCCAGTACTTC
few,TRBJ2-1,TRBV7-3,TRBD2,CASSLGGRTYNEQFF,TGTGCCAGCAGCTTAGGCGGGAGAACCTACAATGAGCAGTTCTTC
.,TRBJ2-1,TRBV5-6,.,CASSFLGYEQFF,TGTGCCAGCAGCTTTCTGGGGTATGAGCAGTTCTTC
.,TRBJ2-7,TRBV19,.,CASSIAAGLLSEQYF,TGTGCCAGTAGTATAGCTGCAGGCCTTCTTAGCGAGCAGTACTTC
.,TRBJ1-1,TRBV28,.,CASSPEGWYTEAFF,TGTGCCAGCAGCCCCGAAGGTTGGTACACTGAAGCTTTCTTT
.,TRBJ2-1,TRBV9,TRBD2,CASSAGTSGRVNEQFF,TGTGCCAGCAGCGCGGGGACTAGCGGGAGGGTGAATGAGCAGTTCTTC
few,TRBJ2-3,TRBV4-3,.,CASSQVSPGTDTQYF,TGCGCCAGCAGCCAAGTTTCCCCAGGCACAGATACGCAGTATTTT
.,TRBJ2-1,TRBV25-1,.,CASSENSNEQFF,TGTGCCAGCAGTGAAAACAGCAATGAGCAGTTCTTC
once,TRBJ1-1,TRBV6-1,.,CASREVVNTEAFF,TGTGCCAGCAGGGAAGTGGTGAACACTGAAGCTTTCTTT
.,TRBJ2-2,TRBV5-1,TRBD2,CASKLAANTGELFF,TGCGCCAGCAAGCTAGCGGCGAACACCGGGGAGCTGTTTTTT
.,TRBJ2-7,TRBV5-4,TRBD2,CASSLMGAGGREQYF,TGTGCCAGCAGCTTGATGGGAGCGGGAGGGCGCGAGCAGTACTTC
few,TRBJ2-3,TRBV5-4,.,CASSWGADTQYF,TGTGCCAGCAGCTGGGGTGCAGATACGCAGTATTTT
few,TRBJ2-1,TRBV7-9,.,CASSLEYSSKSSYNEQFF,TGTGCCAGCAGCTTGGAATACAGTTCGAAGAGCTCCTACAATGAGCAGTTCTTC
.,TRBJ1-1,TRBV2,.,CASSGVEGTEAFF,TGTGCCAGCAGTGGAGTAGAAGGGACTGAAGCTTTCTTT
.,TRBJ2-7,TRBV28,.,CASSLPGPYEQYF,TGTGCCAGCAGTTTACCAGGGCCCTACGAGCAGTACTTC
.,TRBJ2-7,TRBV18,.,CASSERLGEQYF,TGTGCCAGCTCAGAGCGACTAGGCGAGCAGTACTTC